A selection of T cell receptor beta chains follows, all from one sample in a study of neurological immune-mediated disorders. MiXCR was run by TCRdb on the 5' RACE reads, yielding one entry per CDR3 protein. The sample records some 60,000 distinct CDR3 sequences, around 11% being singletons. Sequencing was performed on PBMCs. The receptors here all came from a male donor with HTLV-1-associated myelopathy (HAM/TSP). The CDR3 runs from the conserved cysteine through the conserved F or W. A D gene is named only where the DNA matches it firmly. Not every row has a clone size; where given, it reads once, few, many or a size class.

J gene | V gene | clone size | D gene | CDR3 protein | CDR3 DNA
TRBJ2-7 | TRBV6-4 | many | . | CASSDLSFRGWGYEQYF | TGTGCCAGCAGTGACTTGAGTTTCAGGGGATGGGGCTACGAGCAGTACTTC
TRBJ2-7 | TRBV29-1 | many | . | CSVAGGGIPYEQYF | TGCAGCGTTGCGGGAGGGGGCATTCCCTACGAGCAGTACTTC
TRBJ1-5 | TRBV18 | many | . | CASSGTGNNQPQHF | TGTGCCAGCTCAGGAACAGGGAACAATCAGCCCCAGCATTTT
TRBJ2-2 | TRBV5-5 | many | . | CASSSQMAQNTGELFF | TGTGCCAGCAGCTCCCAAATGGCCCAGAACACCGGGGAGCTGTTTTTT
TRBJ2-6 | TRBV7-2 | many | . | CASSLTTSGANVLTF | TGTGCCAGCAGCTTAACGACCTCTGGGGCCAACGTCCTGACTTTC
TRBJ1-2 | TRBV10-3 | many | TRBD1 | CAISAAGGDGYTF | TGTGCCATCAGTGCTGCAGGGGGGGACGGCTACACCTTC
TRBJ2-7 | TRBV7-9 | many | . | CASSSSGGVTSYEQYF | TGTGCCAGCAGCTCCTCTGGAGGGGTCACCTCCTACGAGCAGTACTTC
TRBJ2-4 | TRBV7-8 | many | TRBD2 | CASSLKGRERAQAKNIQYF | TGTGCCAGCAGCTTAAAGGGGCGGGAGAGGGCACAAGCCAAAAACATTCAGTACTTC
TRBJ1-4 | TRBV29-1 | many | . | CSVAWDHEKLFF | TGCAGCGTTGCTTGGGACCATGAAAAACTGTTTTTT
TRBJ1-6 | TRBV12-3/TRBV12-4 | many | . | CASSGSDWGSPLHF | TGTGCCAGCAGTGGGTCCGACTGGGGTTCACCCCTCCACTTT
TRBJ1-1 | TRBV6-6 | many | . | CASSYGGLRSTEAFF | TGTGCCAGCAGTTACGGAGGTCTCCGAAGCACTGAAGCTTTCTTT
TRBJ1-4 | TRBV29-1 | few | TRBD1 | CSVEGDRGGREKLFF | TGCAGCGTTGAGGGGGACAGGGGAGGAAGAGAAAAACTGTTTTTT
TRBJ2-1 | TRBV14 | . | . | CASSRDGNYNEQFF | TGTGCCAGCAGCCGGGACGGTAACTACAATGAGCAGTTCTTC
TRBJ1-1 | TRBV7-8 | many | . | CASSLRAAQNTEAFF | TGTGCCAGCAGCTTAAGGGCAGCCCAGAACACTGAAGCTTTCTTT
TRBJ2-1 | TRBV5-6 | . | . | CASSFRGTLRQFF | TGTGCCAGCAGCTTTAGGGGGACTCTCCGGCAGTTCTTC
TRBJ1-4 | TRBV5-5 | many | . | CASSLSLPGLTNEKLFF | TGTGCCAGCAGCTTATCCCTCCCAGGGCTAACTAATGAAAAACTGTTTTTT
TRBJ2-5 | TRBV12-3/TRBV12-4 | many | . | CASSFVQMKETQYF | TGTGCCAGCAGTTTCGTACAGATGAAAGAGACCCAGTACTTC
TRBJ2-7 | TRBV28 | many | TRBD2 | CASRPGTSSYEQYF | TGTGCCAGCAGACCCGGGACTAGCTCCTACGAGCAGTACTTC
TRBJ2-2 | TRBV11-3 | many | TRBD2 | CASSIRGAGELFF | TGTGCCAGCAGCATTCGGGGGGCCGGGGAGCTGTTTTTT
TRBJ2-5 | TRBV20-1 | many | TRBD2 | CSAPRGSGGAETQYF | TGCAGTGCTCCCCGGGGTAGCGGGGGGGCGGAGACCCAGTACTTC
TRBJ2-1 | TRBV5-1 | many | . | CASSGGLSNEQFF | TGCGCCAGCAGCGGGGGGCTCAGCAATGAGCAGTTCTTC
TRBJ2-7 | TRBV10-3 | many | . | CAISESGVGQGDEQYF | TGTGCCATCAGTGAGTCGGGGGTAGGGCAGGGCGACGAGCAGTACTTC
TRBJ2-7 | TRBV6-5 | many | TRBD1 | CASSPMAPGQGGYEQYF | TGTGCCAGCAGTCCAATGGCACCGGGACAGGGTGGCTACGAGCAGTACTTC
TRBJ1-6 | TRBV28 | few | . | CASSHSGTVSPLHF | TGTGCCAGCAGTCACTCCGGGACGGTCTCTCCCCTCCACTTT
TRBJ2-6 | TRBV28 | many | . | CASTARGTGANVLTF | TGTGCCAGCACCGCGCGAGGCACTGGGGCCAACGTCCTGACTTTC
TRBJ2-7 | TRBV6-2/TRBV6-3 | . | . | CASSGGGLPYEQYF | TGTGCCAGCAGTGGTGGGGGACTTCCCTACGAGCAGTACTTC
TRBJ1-5 | TRBV12-3/TRBV12-4 | few | TRBD1 | CASRPQGASGQPQHF | TGTGCCAGCAGGCCACAGGGGGCGTCGGGTCAGCCCCAGCATTTT
TRBJ2-5 | TRBV5-1 | few | TRBD2 | CASSIKPGTSGGQETQYF | TGCGCCAGCAGCATCAAACCCGGGACTAGCGGGGGACAAGAGACCCAGTACTTC